The sequence of this T cell receptor (beta chain) was determined in a study of cytomegalovirus exposure and HLA in healthy donors. Germline values: CDR1 MDHEN, CDR2 SYDVKM. V was trimmed by 8 bases and J by 5 bases, leaving 4 bases between them. This CDR3 is 10 amino acids long. A multiplex PCR was run with 60 Vbeta primers and 13 Jbeta primers. TCRdb's copy holds only in-frame clones and misses some; the assay was immunoSEQ multiplex PCR. Of some 150,000 clones listed, 84% are singletons. Study-level results: TCR beta sequences reportedly predicted most subjects' HLA-A and HLA-B alleles accurately.

Concerning this clone itself: Its target is not known.

This sequence originates from a boy younger than 10 in good health and CMV-seronegative. Sequencing was done on a sample of PBMCs. This sequence joins TRBV28 and TRBJ2-1; D remains ambiguous. The CDR3 reads CASENNEQFF. The CDR3 coding sequence is TGTGCCAGCGAGAACAATGAGCAGTTCTTC.